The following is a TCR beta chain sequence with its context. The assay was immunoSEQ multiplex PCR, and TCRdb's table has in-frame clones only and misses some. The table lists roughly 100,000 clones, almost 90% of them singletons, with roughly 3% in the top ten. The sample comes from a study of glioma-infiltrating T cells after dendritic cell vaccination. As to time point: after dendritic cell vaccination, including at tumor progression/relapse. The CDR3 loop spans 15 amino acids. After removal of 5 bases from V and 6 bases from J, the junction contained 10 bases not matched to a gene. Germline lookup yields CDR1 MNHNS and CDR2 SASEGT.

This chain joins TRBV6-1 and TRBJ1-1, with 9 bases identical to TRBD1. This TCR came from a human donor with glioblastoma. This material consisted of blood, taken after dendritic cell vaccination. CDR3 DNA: TGTGCCAGCAGTTCCCGGGACAGGGAATGGGCTGAAGCTTTCTTT. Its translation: CASSSRDREWAEAFF.